This passage covers 12 T cell receptor beta chains from one sample sequenced in a study of control samples from healthy donors and cancer patients. Assay used: immunoSEQ multiplex PCR; TCRdb lists only in-frame clones, some missing. The data show approximately 120,000 clones, around 89% seen once. The sequenced sample was blood. Receptors originate from a woman in her fifties or sixties in good health.

The rearrangement links TRBV24-1 to TRBJ2-6, with D possibly TRBD1 on 5 matching bases. The CDR3 has 16 amino acids. Germline V CDR1 and CDR2: KGHDR, SFDVKD. V lost 5 bases and J lost 0, with 10 bases in between. CDR3 coding DNA: TGTGCCACCAGTGCAGGGTTTCACTCTGGGGCCAACGTCCTGACTTTC. Translating it yields CATSAGFHSGANVLTF.

The chain links TRBV19 to TRBJ2-4, with TRBD2 matching 9 bases. The CDR3 length is 17 residues. J was trimmed by 6 bases and V by 4 bases; bases with no gene match: 13. CDR1 is LNHDA, CDR2 SQIVND, per germline (reference sequence). This CDR3 reads CASSNIKRGEILNIQYF. In nucleotides, the CDR3 is TGTGCCAGTAGTAATATAAAGCGGGGGGAGATATTAAACATTCAGTACTTC. The full variable domain, in which reference TRBV19 and TRBJ2-4 provide the parts outside the CDR3, is DGGITQSPKYLFRKEGQNVTLSCEQNLNHDAMYWYRQDPGQGLRLIYYSQIVNDFQKGDIAEGYSVSREKKESFPLTVTSAQKNPTAFYLCASSNIKRGEILNIQYFGAGTRLSVL.

V gene TRBV7-9 combines with J gene TRBJ2-7, with 7 nucleotides matching TRBD1. Germline V gene lookup returns CDR1 SEHNR and CDR2 FQNEAQ (reference sequence). Germline trimming cut 3 bases from V and 6 bases from J; bases unmatched to any gene: 5. This CDR3 contains 13 residues. The CDR3 nucleotides are TGTGCCAGCAGCTTTGGACCAGGGGGCGAGCAGTACTTC. It yields the protein CASSFGPGGEQYF.

The rearrangement uses TRBV4-3 and TRBJ2-7, with TRBD1 matching over 8 bases. Germline CDR1 and CDR2: LGHNA and YSLEER. This CDR3 has 14 residues. Losses at the gene ends were 3 bases for V and 6 bases for J; bases not matched to a gene: 7. CDR3 region: CASSHLTGQGEQYV. The CDR3 DNA sequence: TGCGCCAGCAGCCATCTAACTGGACAGGGCGAGCAGTACGTC.

J is TRBJ2-7 and V is TRBV12-5, with D hard to call. This CDR3 is 12 amino acids long. The V end was cut by 1 base, the J end by 3 bases, with 4 bases between. The germline V gene encodes CDR1 LGHNT and CDR2 FRNRAP. This chain's CDR3 is CASGLGFYEQYV. CDR3 coding DNA: TGTGCTAGTGGTTTGGGATTCTACGAGCAGTACGTC.

The chain has TRBV3-1 (or the pseudogene TRBV3-2) and TRBJ1-4; D is perhaps TRBD1 (6 bases). V was clipped by 4 bases and J by 7 bases, with 19 bases between them. CDR1 LGHDT and CDR2 YNNKEL come from the germline V gene (reference sequence). This CDR3 has 16 residues. The DNA of the CDR3 is TGTGCCAGCAGCCCTTCCGGTAGGGGGGGCGGTGAAAAACTGTTTTTT. Protein sequence: CASSPSGRGGGEKLFF.

This rearrangement joins TRBV19 to TRBJ1-6; D gene uncertain. Germline V CDR1 and CDR2: LNHDA, SQIVND (reference sequence). Trimming shortened V by 3 bases and J by 7 bases, and 16 bases separated the two germline ends. The CDR3 covers 16 residues. CDR3 sequence reads: CASSMAGPGGNSPLHF. CDR3 in DNA: TGTGCCAGTAGTATGGCCGGGCCCGGTGGGAATTCACCCCTCCACTTT. Supplemented by reference TRBV19 and TRBJ1-6, the full variable domain reads DGGITQSPKYLFRKEGQNVTLSCEQNLNHDAMYWYRQDPGQGLRLIYYSQIVNDFQKGDIAEGYSVSREKKESFPLTVTSAQKNPTAFYLCASSMAGPGGNSPLHFGNGTRLTVT.

The V call is TRBV6-5, the J call TRBJ1-1; D is unclear. The CDR3 totals 14 residues. Germline assignment: CDR1 MNHEY and CDR2 SVGAGI. Trimming left V 0 bases short and J 11 bases short, with 16 bases between. CDR3 protein: CASSYSKGGGRAFF. CDR3 DNA sequence: TGTGCCAGCAGTTACTCGAAAGGAGGCGGACGGGCTTTCTTT.

This clone was recorded only once. The chain recombines TRBV3-1 (or the pseudogene TRBV3-2) with TRBJ1-6; D not certain. From germline, CDR1 is LGHDT and CDR2 YNNKEL (reference sequence). Trimming left V 4 bases short and J 8 bases short, with 6 bases between. This CDR3 spans 12 amino acids. The CDR3 bases are TGTGCCAGCAGCCTCGGGGATTCACCCCTCCACTTT. It yields the protein CASSLGDSPLHF.

The rearrangement joins TRBV7-8 to TRBJ1-1; 8 bases map to TRBD1. This CDR3 comprises 16 residues. CDR1 is SGHVS, CDR2 FQNEAQ, per germline. The junction had 9 bases not matched to a gene; V was cut back by 5 bases and J by 1 base. CDR3 bases: TGTGCCAGCAGCCCAGACGGACAGGGAAGGAACACTGAAGCTTTCTTT. As protein: CASSPDGQGRNTEAFF.

CDR3 sequence (DNA): TGTGCCACCAGCAGAGACGGGGCAGGGTATGGCTACACCTTC. Translation: CATSRDGAGYGYTF. This chain connects TRBV15 to TRBJ1-2, with a possible D match to TRBD1 (5 bases). The V end was cut by 0 bases, the J end by 5 bases, with 10 bases between. CDR1 is LNHNV, CDR2 YYDKDF, per germline (reference sequence). The CDR3 runs 14 residues.

This clone was recorded once. The V call is TRBV12-3 or TRBV12-4, the J call TRBJ2-5; no clear D. Trimming took 3 bases from V and 4 from J, leaving 6 bases between them. This CDR3 is built from 12 residues. The CDR3 DNA reads TGTGCCAGCAGTTTTATCGGAGAGACCCAGTACTTC. This sequence encodes CASSFIGETQYF.